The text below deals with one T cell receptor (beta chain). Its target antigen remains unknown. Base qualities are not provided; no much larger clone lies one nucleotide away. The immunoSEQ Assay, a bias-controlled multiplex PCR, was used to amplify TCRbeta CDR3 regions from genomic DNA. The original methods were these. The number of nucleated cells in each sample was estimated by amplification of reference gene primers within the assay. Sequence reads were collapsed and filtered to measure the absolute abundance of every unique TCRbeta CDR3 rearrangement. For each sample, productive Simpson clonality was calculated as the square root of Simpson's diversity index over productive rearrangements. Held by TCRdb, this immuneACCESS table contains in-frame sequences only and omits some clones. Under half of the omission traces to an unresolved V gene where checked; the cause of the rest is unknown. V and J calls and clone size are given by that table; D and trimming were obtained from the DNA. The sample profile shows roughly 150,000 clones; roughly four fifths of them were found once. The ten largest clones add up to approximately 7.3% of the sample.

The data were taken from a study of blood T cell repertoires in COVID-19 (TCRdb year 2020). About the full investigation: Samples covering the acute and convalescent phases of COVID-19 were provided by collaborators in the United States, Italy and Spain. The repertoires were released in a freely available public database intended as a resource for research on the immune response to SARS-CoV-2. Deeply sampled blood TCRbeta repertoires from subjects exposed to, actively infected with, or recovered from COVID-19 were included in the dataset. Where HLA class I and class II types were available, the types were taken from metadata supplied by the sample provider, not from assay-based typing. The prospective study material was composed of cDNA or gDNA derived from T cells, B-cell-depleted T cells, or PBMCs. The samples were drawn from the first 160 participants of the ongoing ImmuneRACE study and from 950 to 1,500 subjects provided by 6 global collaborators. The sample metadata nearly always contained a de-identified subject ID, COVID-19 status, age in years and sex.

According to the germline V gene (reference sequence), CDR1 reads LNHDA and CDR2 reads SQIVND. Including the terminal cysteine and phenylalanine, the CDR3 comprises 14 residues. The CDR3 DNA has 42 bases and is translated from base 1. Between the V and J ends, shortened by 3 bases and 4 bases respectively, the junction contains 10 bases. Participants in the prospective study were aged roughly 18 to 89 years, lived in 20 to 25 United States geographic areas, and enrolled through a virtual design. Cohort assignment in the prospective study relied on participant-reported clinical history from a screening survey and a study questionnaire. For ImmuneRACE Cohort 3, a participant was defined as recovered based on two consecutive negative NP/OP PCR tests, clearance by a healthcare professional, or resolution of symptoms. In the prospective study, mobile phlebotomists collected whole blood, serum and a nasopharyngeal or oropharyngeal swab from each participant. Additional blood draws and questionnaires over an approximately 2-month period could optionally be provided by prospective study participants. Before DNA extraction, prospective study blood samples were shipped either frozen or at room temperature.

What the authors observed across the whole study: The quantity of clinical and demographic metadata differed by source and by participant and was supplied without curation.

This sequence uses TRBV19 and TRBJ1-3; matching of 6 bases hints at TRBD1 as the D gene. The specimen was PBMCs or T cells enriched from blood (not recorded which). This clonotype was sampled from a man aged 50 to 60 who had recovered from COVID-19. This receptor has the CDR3 CASSMGALGNTIYF. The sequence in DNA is TGTGCCAGTAGTATGGGGGCCCTCGGAAACACCATATATTTT. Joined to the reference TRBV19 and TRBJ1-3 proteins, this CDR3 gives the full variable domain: DGGITQSPKYLFRKEGQNVTLSCEQNLNHDAMYWYRQDPGQGLRLIYYSQIVNDFQKGDIAEGYSVSREKKESFPLTVTSAQKNPTAFYLCASSMGALGNTIYFGEGSWLTVV.